This T cell receptor beta chain was recorded in a study of regulatory dendritic cells for organ transplantation (dated by TCRdb to 2017 to 2019). Turning to the overall study: Before and after allostimulation with regulatory or mature dendritic cells, TCRbeta repertoires were sequenced from sorted naive and memory CD4+ and CD8+ T cells.

A multiplexed two-step PCR with Vbeta-specific forward primers and Jbeta-specific reverse primers was used to amplify the TCRbeta CDR3 regions. Through the immunoSEQ service, the TCRbeta libraries were run on an Illumina instrument for sequencing. As for the original processing: IMGT annotation was used to assign V, D and J genes, and synthetic CDR3 analogues were used to correct counts for multiplex PCR bias. Repertoire clonality was computed in the immunoSEQ Analyzer as one minus normalized Shannon entropy. Whether a clone counted as expanded was decided by Fisher's exact test with Benjamini-Hochberg false discovery rate control and a two-tailed cutoff of P<0.01. Sourced from immuneACCESS, this table was stored by TCRdb with only in-frame sequences that have V and J called. A share of the clones is absent; for the studies checked, an unresolved V gene accounts for under half, and the remainder has no known explanation. The V and J calls and clone size were taken over from that table, and D and trimming were inferred from the DNA. The sample yields 30,000 or so clones; about four fifths were counted once. The ten largest account for around 0.093% of the sample.

FACS was used to sort naive T cells as CD45RA+ cells and memory T cells as CD45RO+ CD4+ or CD8+ cells. A couple of healthy control subjects provided the T cells used for TCR sequencing. For the mixed lymphocyte reactions, sorted T cell subsets left unstimulated acted as baseline controls. The Qiagen DNeasy Blood & Tissue Kit was used to extract genomic DNA. The research as a whole found: Repertoires were highly diverse in naive CD4+ and CD8+ T cells, less diverse in memory cells, and most oligoclonal in memory CD8+ cells. The authors pointed out considerable heterogeneity between individuals in the alloreactive memory CD8+ T cell pool, and only a couple of subjects were sequenced. Among the resting subsets, memory CD8+ T cells contained the most alloreactive TCR clonotypes. Expansion of memory CD8+ clones was induced by allostimulation in both subjects, but more limited expansion appeared to be induced by regulatory dendritic cells than by mature dendritic cells.

Details on this clone: Its antigen remains undetermined. The sample holds no much larger clone one base away, and base qualities are not on file.

Trimming removed 4 bases from V and 6 bases from J; the gene matches leave 2 bases unexplained. The CDR3 runs 11 residues from the cysteine to the phenylalanine. Just the 33-base CDR3 DNA is kept, in frame starting at base 1. Reading the germline V gene (reference sequence) gives CDR1 DFQATT and CDR2 SNEGSKA. The clonotype originates from a human donor in good health. The specimen was naive CD4+ T cells from blood. This specimen's cell subset or site label, per the study, means: CD45RA+ naive T cells. The V and J segments used are TRBV20-1 and TRBJ1-1; TRBD1 lines up with 7 middle nucleotides. The bases are TGCAGTGCTAACACAGGGGCTGAAGCTTTCTTT. The encoded protein is CSANTGAEAFF.